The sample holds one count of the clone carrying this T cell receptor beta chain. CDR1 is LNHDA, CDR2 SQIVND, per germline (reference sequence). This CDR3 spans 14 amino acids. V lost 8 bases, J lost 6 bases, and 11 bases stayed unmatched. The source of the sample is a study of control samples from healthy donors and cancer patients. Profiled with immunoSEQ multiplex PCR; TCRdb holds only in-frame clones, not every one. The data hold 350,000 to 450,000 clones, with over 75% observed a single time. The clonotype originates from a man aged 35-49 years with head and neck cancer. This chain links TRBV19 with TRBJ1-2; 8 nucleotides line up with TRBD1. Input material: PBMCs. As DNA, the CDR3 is TGTGCCAGTCGCTTGACAGGGGTTAATCATGGCTACACCTTC. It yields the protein CASRLTGVNHGYTF.